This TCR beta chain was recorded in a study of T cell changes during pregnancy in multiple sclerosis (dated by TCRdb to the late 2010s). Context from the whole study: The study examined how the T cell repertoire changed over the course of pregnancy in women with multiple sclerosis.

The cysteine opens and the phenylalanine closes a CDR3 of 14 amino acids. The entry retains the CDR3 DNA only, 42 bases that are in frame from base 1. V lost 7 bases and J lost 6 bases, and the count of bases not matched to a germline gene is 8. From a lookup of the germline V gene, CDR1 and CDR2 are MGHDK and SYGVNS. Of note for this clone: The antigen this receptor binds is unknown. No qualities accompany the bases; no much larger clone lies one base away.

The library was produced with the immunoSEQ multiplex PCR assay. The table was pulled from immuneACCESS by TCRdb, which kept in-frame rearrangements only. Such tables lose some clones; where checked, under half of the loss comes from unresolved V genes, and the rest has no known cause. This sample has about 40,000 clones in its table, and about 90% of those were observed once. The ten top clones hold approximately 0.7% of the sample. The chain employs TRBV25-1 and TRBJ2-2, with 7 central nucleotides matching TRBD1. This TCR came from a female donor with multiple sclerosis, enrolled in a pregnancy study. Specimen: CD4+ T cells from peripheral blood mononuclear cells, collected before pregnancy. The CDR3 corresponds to CASNRGLFAGELFF. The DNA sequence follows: TGTGCCAGCAACAGGGGCCTTTTCGCCGGGGAGCTGTTTTTT.